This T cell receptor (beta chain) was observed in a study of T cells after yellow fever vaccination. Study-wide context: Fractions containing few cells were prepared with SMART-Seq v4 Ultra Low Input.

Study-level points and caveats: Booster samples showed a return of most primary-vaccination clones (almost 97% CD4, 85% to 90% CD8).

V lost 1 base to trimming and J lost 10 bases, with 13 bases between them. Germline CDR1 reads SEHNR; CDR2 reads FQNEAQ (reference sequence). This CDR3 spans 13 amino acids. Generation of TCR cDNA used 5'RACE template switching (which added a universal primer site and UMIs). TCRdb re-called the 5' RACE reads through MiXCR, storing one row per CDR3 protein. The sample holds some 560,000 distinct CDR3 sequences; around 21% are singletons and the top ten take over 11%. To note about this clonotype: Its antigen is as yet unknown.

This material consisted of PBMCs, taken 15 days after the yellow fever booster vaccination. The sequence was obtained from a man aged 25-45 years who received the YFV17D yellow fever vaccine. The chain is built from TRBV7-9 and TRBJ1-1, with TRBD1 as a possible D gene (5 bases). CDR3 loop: CASSLDRTPGAFF. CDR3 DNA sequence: TGTGCCAGCAGCTTAGACCGGACACCTGGAGCTTTCTTT. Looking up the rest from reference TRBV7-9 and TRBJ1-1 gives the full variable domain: DTGVSQNPRHKITKRGQNVTFRCDPISEHNRLYWYRQTLGQGPEFLTYFQNEAQLEKSRLLSDRFSAERPKGSFSTLEIQRTEQGDSAMYLCASSLDRTPGAFFGQGTRLTVV.